Included here is one T cell receptor (beta chain) sequence, with context. Per the study methods: Estimated nucleated cell counts came from reference gene primer amplification. Measured with immunoSEQ multiplex PCR; TCRdb has only the in-frame clones, and not every one. The DNA was the basis for D and trimming; V, J and clone size are from that table. This table has 150,000 to 180,000 clones, approximately 73% appearing once. This specimen comes from a study of blood T cell repertoires in COVID-19. Study information: Whether acute or convalescent, the COVID-19 samples came from the United States, Italy and Spain. PBMCs, B-cell-depleted T cells, or T cells were the source of the cDNA or gDNA that made up the material.

The receptor's source is an elderly woman with acute or convalescent COVID-19. The sequenced sample consisted of peripheral blood.

CDR3 nucleotides: TGTGCCAGTAGGTCTAGCGGGATGAACAATGAGCAGTTCTTC. Translation: CASRSSGMNNEQFF. The rearrangement uses TRBV19 and TRBJ2-1; 9 positions match TRBD2. Germline values: CDR1 LNHDA, CDR2 SQIVND (reference sequence). Trimming at V came to 6 bases and at J to 5 bases, leaving 5 bases not matched to a gene. The CDR3 length is 14 residues.